This entry describes one T cell receptor beta chain. No antigen is known for it. The sample is drawn from a study of cytomegalovirus exposure and HLA in healthy donors. The length of the CDR3 is 14 residues. Germline loops: CDR1 SGHRS, CDR2 YFSETQ. V was pared by 2 bases and J by 6 bases, with 15 bases between. The study's findings and limits: Among TCR beta chains, those listed as cytomegalovirus-associated numbered over 150. Rare sequences made up most TCRs, while some public TCRs were found in many donors.

The assay was immunoSEQ multiplex PCR, and TCRdb's table has in-frame clones only and misses some. Of roughly 150,000 clones detected, roughly 89% appear once; the ten largest clones hold 10%. J is TRBJ2-7 and V is TRBV5-1; D unresolved. The sequencing input was PBMCs. The clonotype originates from a woman under 30 in good health and CMV-seropositive. In DNA form, the CDR3 reads TGCGCCAGCAGCTTAAATAGCATCGGTTTCGAGCAGTACTTC. This sequence encodes CASSLNSIGFEQYF.